Sequencing of this T cell receptor (beta chain) was carried out in a study of T cell responses to AZD1222 COVID-19 vaccine. As for the study in general: Second doses at about 4 or about 12 weeks were pooled.

Germline V lookup: CDR1 MGHDK, CDR2 SYGVNS. The V and J ends lost 3 bases and 11 bases, in that order; junction bases with no gene match: 16. The CDR3 consists of 16 residues. Study conclusions and caveats: Seropositive AZD1222 recipients at baseline numbered only five or six.

Using immunoSEQ multiplex PCR, the repertoire was profiled, and TCRdb retains in-frame clones only, with some absent. Here the sample spans around 86,000 clones, 90% being singletons. About this clone: Its antigen remains unknown.

This rearrangement joins TRBV25-1 to TRBJ1-1, with 9 nucleotides matching TRBD1. The specimen was peripheral blood, collected on day 0 of AZD1222 vaccination. The TCR sequence derives from an adult in good health. This CDR3 reads CASSEPGQGHGRRAFF. CDR3 nucleotides: TGTGCCAGCAGTGAGCCCGGACAGGGGCACGGTCGGAGGGCTTTCTTT.